These 6 T cell receptor beta chains were sequenced from one sample in a study of blood T cell repertoires in COVID-19. Libraries were prepared by immunoSEQ multiplex PCR; TCRdb keeps only in-frame clonotypes and omits some of them. The table has 15,000 to 20,000 clones, over 85% seen once. The sequenced sample consisted of peripheral blood. Every receptor here comes from a human donor in a cohort sampled during active COVID-19.

The genes are TRBV2 and TRBJ1-6, with D perhaps matching TRBD1 (6 bases). With 3 bases removed from V and 9 bases from J, the gap between germline ends came to 15 bases. There are 15 residues in the CDR3. The germline CDR1 and CDR2 sequences are SNHLY and FYNNEI. CDR3 protein: CASSEFQGMISPLHF. DNA for the CDR3: TGTGCCAGCAGTGAGTTTCAGGGGATGATTTCACCCCTCCACTTT.

The J gene is TRBJ2-6, the V gene TRBV6-5; D possibly corresponds to TRBD1 (6 bases). The CDR3 runs to 14 residues. Germline CDR1 MNHEY, CDR2 SVGAGI. V shed 7 bases and J shed 4 bases, with 11 bases lying between them. CDR3 in DNA: TGTGCCAGCAAAGGGACACGGGGGGCCAACGTCCTGACTTTC. Translated, it gives CASKGTRGANVLTF.

The chain uses TRBV7-9 and TRBJ2-1, with 9 bases that match TRBD1. V shed 5 bases, J shed 5 bases, and the junction held 7 bases outside the gene matches. This CDR3 spans 15 amino acids. From germline, CDR1 is SEHNR and CDR2 FQNEAQ (reference sequence). This CDR3 is CASSQSGTGNNEQFF. CDR3 coding DNA: TGTGCCAGCAGCCAAAGCGGGACAGGGAACAATGAGCAGTTCTTC.

This clone turned up a few times. The rearrangement joins TRBV2 to TRBJ1-2, with a weak D call TRBD1 (5 bases). The CDR3 runs 13 residues. V gave up 3 bases and J gave up 8 bases, with 13 bases separating them. Germline V lookup: CDR1 SNHLY, CDR2 FYNNEI. The CDR3, as DNA: TGTGCCAGCAGTGAGGGGGGATTGAGAGGCTACACCTTC. The encoded protein is CASSEGGLRGYTF.

This clone was found once. The chain links TRBV5-1 to TRBJ2-5; maybe TRBD2 (6 bases). Germline V gene sequence: CDR1 SGHRS, CDR2 YFSETQ. The V and J ends lost 6 bases and 2 bases respectively, with 14 bases between them. This CDR3 region has 14 residues. CDR3 protein: CASNYDSGQETQYF. DNA for the CDR3: TGCGCCAGCAATTACGATAGCGGACAAGAGACCCAGTACTTC. The variable domain in full, completed from reference TRBV5-1 and TRBJ2-5, reads KAGVTQTPRYLIKTRGQQVTLSCSPISGHRSVSWYQQTPGQGLQFLFEYFSETQRNKGNFPGRFSGRQFSNSRSEMNVSTLELGDSALYLCASNYDSGQETQYFGPGTRLLVL.

This clone appeared a single time. The V call is TRBV5-4, the J call TRBJ2-3, with 12 bases matching TRBD1. CDR1 and CDR2 from the germline V gene are SGHNT and YYREEE (reference sequence). CDR3 length equals 16 residues. V trimming: 6 bases; J trimming: 3 bases; junction bases outside the gene matches: 8. The CDR3 sequence: CASTPGTGGGTDTQYF. CDR3 bases: TGTGCCAGCACTCCCGGGACAGGGGGCGGGACAGATACGCAGTATTTT.